Below are 20 T cell receptor beta chains sequenced from a single sample in a study of metastatic and nonmetastatic thyroid tumors. TCRdb re-analyzed the PCR reads using MiXCR. Among some 16,000 clones listed, around 33% were seen once. Patients underwent thyroid surgery, and none had received any treatment before it. The sample consisted of tumor tissue. The receptors shown here come from a male donor with papillary thyroid cancer or a benign thyroid nodule (not recorded which). Some clones in this sample may be carry-over from other donors' samples.

This clone was recorded at least ten times. This chain joins TRBV5-5 and TRBJ2-1; TRBD2 aligns across 10 bases. The CDR3 has 15 residues. After removal of 4 bases from V and 9 bases from J, the junction contained 10 bases not matched to a gene. CDR1 is SGHKS, CDR2 YYEKEE, per germline (reference sequence). The DNA of the CDR3 is TGTGCCAGCAGCCCGTTGAGCGGGGGGGCGAGTGAGCAGTTCTTC. It translates to CASSPLSGGASEQFF.

This clone was seen more than once but under ten times. The rearrangement uses TRBV6-1 and TRBJ1-2, with no clear D. V was clipped by 6 bases and J by 2 bases, with 19 bases between them. The CDR3 is 16 residues long. Germline lookup yields CDR1 MNHNS and CDR2 SASEGT. CDR3 residues: CASSPVVGTTNYGYTF. The CDR3 bases are TGTGCCAGCAGCCCAGTGGTCGGTACTACCAACTATGGCTACACCTTC.

This clone is medium-sized (0.01 to 0.1%) by share. J is TRBJ1-6 and V is TRBV6-5, with 7 bases that match TRBD1. Germline V gene sequence: CDR1 MNHEY, CDR2 SVGAGI. J lost 5 bases, V lost 0 bases, and 7 bases had no gene match. The CDR3 runs 17 residues. The CDR3, as DNA: TGTGCCAGCAGTTACTCTGGGAACAGGGGAAATAATTCACCCCTCCACTTT. Translated, it gives CASSYSGNRGNNSPLHF.

This clone was seen ten or more times. The chain employs TRBV27 and TRBJ1-6; no clear D. CDR1 MNHEY and CDR2 SMNVEV come from the germline V gene (reference sequence). V was trimmed by 2 bases and J by 9 bases, leaving 11 bases between them. This CDR3 contains 14 residues. This CDR3 reads CASSLQLVSSPLHF. In nucleotides, the CDR3 is TGTGCCAGCAGTTTACAGTTAGTCAGTTCACCCCTCCACTTT.

This clone came up many times. The chain joins TRBV5-4 to TRBJ2-3, with 8 bases matching TRBD2. J lost 7 bases, V lost 4 bases, and 8 bases had no gene match. Germline V CDR1 and CDR2: SGHNT, YYREEE (reference sequence). The CDR3 runs to 14 residues. The CDR3: CASSRGGPLNTQYF. DNA for the CDR3: TGTGCCAGCAGCCGCGGGGGGCCGTTAAATACGCAGTATTTT.

This clone has only a few counts. This sequence joins TRBV6-2 or TRBV6-3 and TRBJ1-2, with D unresolved. The CDR3 has 11 amino acids. Trimming removed 0 bases at V and 8 bases at J, with 4 bases between. Germline lookup yields CDR1 MNHEY and CDR2 SVGEGT. CDR3 sequence (DNA): TGTGCCAGCAGTTACTCCCTGGGCTACACCTTC. Its translation: CASSYSLGYTF.

Note on this clone: At one of its ends the junction is not consistent with the germline gene, which may arise from a read error. V gene TRBV20-1 combines with J gene TRBJ2-5, with 7 positions matching TRBD2. This CDR3 spans 16 amino acids. CDR1 DFQATT and CDR2 SNEGSKA come from the germline V gene (reference sequence). The chain's CDR3 is CSAGDPLAGLQETQYF. CDR3 nucleotides: TGCAGTGCTGGAGACCCGCTGGCGGGACTACAAGAGACCCAGTACTTC.

The chain combines TRBV11-1 with TRBJ2-1, with 7 bases matching TRBD2. CDR1 is SGHAT, CDR2 FQDESV, per germline (reference sequence). This CDR3 has 16 amino acids. V shed 1 base and J 13 bases; nucleotides not matched to a gene: 16. The CDR3 protein is CASSLVGTITYIDQFF. The DNA of the CDR3 is TGTGCCAGCAGCTTAGTGGGGACTATTACCTACATTGACCAGTTCTTC.

The V gene is TRBV5-8, the J gene TRBJ2-7; D is uncertain. CDR3 length: 14 residues. The V end lost 0 bases, the J end lost 2 bases, and 9 bases lay between the germline ends. Germline V CDR1 and CDR2: SGHTS, YDEGEE. The chain's CDR3 is CASSLGPAAYEQYV. The CDR3 nucleotides read TGTGCCAGCAGCTTGGGACCGGCTGCCTACGAGCAGTACGTC.

The sample holds many counts of this clone. This chain links TRBV6-4 with TRBJ2-3; perhaps TRBD2 as D (6 bases). V dropped 6 bases and J dropped 0 bases, with 13 bases sitting between them. Germline lookup yields CDR1 MRHNA and CDR2 SNTAGT. CDR3 length equals 15 residues. CDR3 residues: CASSWEASSTDTQYF. CDR3 nucleotides: TGTGCCAGCAGCTGGGAGGCTAGCAGCACAGATACGCAGTATTTT.

The chain combines TRBV5-6 with TRBJ1-2, with D unresolved. The V and J ends lost 3 bases and 6 bases respectively, with 12 bases between them. The CDR3 sequence is 13 residues long. CDR1 and CDR2 from the germline V gene are SGHDT and YYEEEE. CDR3 amino acids: CASSSTGLDGYTF. The CDR3 bases are TGTGCCAGCAGCTCGACGGGCCTCGATGGCTACACCTTC.

This sequence joins TRBV15 and TRBJ2-5; 7 bases are shared with TRBD2. Germline trimming cut 4 bases from V and 5 bases from J; bases unmatched to any gene: 7. The germline CDR1 and CDR2 sequences are LNHNV and YYDKDF (reference sequence). This CDR3 comprises 14 residues. CDR3 amino acids: CATSTRTSRETQYF. The CDR3 coding sequence is TGTGCCACCAGCACCCGGACTAGTAGGGAGACCCAGTACTTC.

This clone was recorded at least ten times. One base away lies a much larger clone, so this may be a sequencing read error. V and J are TRBV6-4 and TRBJ2-1; 12 nucleotides line up with TRBD2. Germline V gene sequence: CDR1 MRHNA, CDR2 SNTAGT. V lost 1 base to trimming and J lost 8 bases; unmatched junction nucleotides: 6. The CDR3 has 16 residues. CDR3 sequence (DNA): TGTGCCAGCAGTGACTTCGCTAGCGGGGGGGGGGATGAGCAGTTCTTC. This codes for CASSDFASGGGDEQFF.

The DNA for the CDR3 is TGTGCCAGCAGCTTCTCTTTGGGCACGAACACTGAAGCTTTCTTT. This gives the protein CASSFSLGTNTEAFF. This chain uses TRBV11-2 with TRBJ1-1; D uncertain. V was clipped by 3 bases and J by 1 base, with 12 bases between them. CDR3 length equals 15 residues. Germline V gene sequence: CDR1 SGHAT, CDR2 FQNNGV.

V gene TRBV11-3 combines with J gene TRBJ2-7, with D unresolved. Germline CDR1 SGHNT, CDR2 YENEEA. V was clipped by 4 bases and J by 6 bases, with 19 bases between them. CDR3 length equals 15 residues. Here the CDR3 reads CASSSSGWSAIEQYF. CDR3 sequence (DNA): TGTGCCAGCAGCTCCTCTGGGTGGTCGGCTATCGAGCAGTACTTC.

This clone was recorded once. The chain has TRBV4-1 and TRBJ2-7, with D possibly being TRBD1 (5 bases). The germline V and J ends were trimmed by 5 bases and 4 bases, with 6 bases remaining between them. The germline V gene encodes CDR1 MGHRA and CDR2 YSYEKL. The CDR3 runs to 11 residues. CDR3 sequence (DNA): TGCGCCAGCAGCGACAGTTACGAGCAGTACTTC. This sequence encodes CASSDSYEQYF.

The chain employs TRBV3-1 and TRBJ2-3; unclear D gene. The ends were cut back, 4 bases at V and 2 bases at J, with 7 bases in the middle. The CDR3 contains 13 residues. CDR1 LGHDT and CDR2 YNNKEL come from the germline V gene (reference sequence). CDR3 DNA: TGTGCCAGCAGCCCCCTCCCCACAGATACGCAGTATTTT. It encodes CASSPLPTDTQYF.

The chain couples TRBV5-1 to TRBJ2-7; 9 positions agree with TRBD1. The CDR3 spans 13 residues. Germline V gene data show CDR1 as SGHRS and CDR2 as YFSETQ. The V segment lost 4 bases and the J segment 6 bases; nucleotides outside the gene matches: 5. The CDR3, as DNA: TGCGCCAGCAGCCCGGGACAGGGTACCGAGCAGTACTTC. Its translation is CASSPGQGTEQYF.

V gene TRBV20-1 combines with J gene TRBJ2-1; unclear D gene. The length of the CDR3 is 14 residues. The V end lost 0 bases, the J end lost 3 bases, and 9 bases lay between the germline ends. Per the germline V gene, CDR1 is DFQATT and CDR2 is SNEGSKA (reference sequence). In nucleotides, the CDR3 is TGCAGTGCTAGAGATACGGAGCACTACAATGAGCAGTTCTTC. Protein sequence: CSARDTEHYNEQFF.

The genes are TRBV20-1 and TRBJ2-7, with 7 bases lining up with TRBD1. Germline V CDR1 and CDR2: DFQATT, SNEGSKA (reference sequence). This CDR3 comprises 14 residues. V was clipped by 5 bases and J by 5 bases; unmatched bases: 12. The CDR3 sequence is CSADKPTGSNEQYF. CDR3 DNA sequence: TGCAGTGCTGATAAACCGACAGGGAGCAACGAGCAGTACTTC.